This T cell receptor (beta chain) was sequenced during a study of blood T cell repertoires in COVID-19. Study overall: The United States, Italy and Spain supplied acute and convalescent COVID-19 samples. PBMCs, B-cell-depleted T cells, or T cells were the source of the cDNA or gDNA that made up the material.

V lost 5 bases, J lost 2 bases, and 6 bases stayed unmatched. This CDR3 has 14 residues. Germline V gene data show CDR1 as SGHTA and CDR2 as FQGNSA. As processed by the authors: Estimation of nucleated cell counts relied on the amplification of reference gene primers. Data came from immunoSEQ multiplex PCR; TCRdb stores just in-frame clones and leaves some out. V and J calls plus clone size are reproduced from that table; the DNA served to infer D and trimming. The table records approximately 160,000 clones, just under 85% of them present only once. The chain couples TRBV7-2 to TRBJ2-7; the match to TRBD2 covers 7 bases. This clonotype was sampled from a man aged 35 to 55 who had recovered from COVID-19. Sample: peripheral blood. CDR3 nucleotide sequence: TGTGCCAGCAGCCCGTTTGGGGGGGCCTACGAGCAGTACTTC. Encoded protein: CASSPFGGAYEQYF.